Shown below are 25 T cell receptor beta chains from a single sample sequenced in a study of cytomegalovirus exposure and HLA in healthy donors. Researchers ran the PCR with 60 Vbeta and 13 Jbeta primers. Method: immunoSEQ multiplex PCR; TCRdb's copy keeps in-frame clones and lacks some. Its table lists approximately 80,000 clones. The specimen sequenced was PBMCs. These receptors all come from a woman in her thirties in good health and CMV-seronegative.

The V call is TRBV5-1, the J call TRBJ1-2, with 10 bases aligning to TRBD1. The germline gives CDR1 SGHRS, CDR2 YFSETQ. This CDR3 contains 17 residues. The trim removed 0 bases at V and 0 bases at J, leaving 5 bases unmatched. The DNA of the CDR3 is TGCGCCAGCAGCTTGGTGGTCGGGACAGGGGCTAACTATGGCTACACCTTC. It yields the protein CASSLVVGTGANYGYTF.

The CDR3 DNA is TGTGCCAGCAGTGAATGGACACACACTGAAGCTTTCTTT. Translated, it gives CASSEWTHTEAFF. The chain carries TRBV6-1 and TRBJ1-1; tentatively, D is TRBD1 (5 bases). This CDR3 comprises 13 residues. Per germline, CDR1 MNHNS and CDR2 SASEGT. The V and J ends lost 2 bases and 3 bases respectively, with 7 bases between them.

The J gene is TRBJ2-3, the V gene TRBV9; 9 positions match TRBD1. The J segment lost 6 bases and the V segment lost 0 bases, leaving 11 bases of the junction unmatched. There are 17 residues in the CDR3. In germline, CDR1 is SGDLS, CDR2 YYNGEE. The CDR3 bases are TGTGCCAGCAGCGTAGATGGACAGGGGACCCTACTGGATACGCAGTATTTT. The encoded protein is CASSVDGQGTLLDTQYF.

This rearrangement joins TRBV5-6 to TRBJ2-7; possible D gene TRBD2, 6 bases. CDR1 and CDR2 from the germline V gene are SGHDT and YYEEEE. Trimming left V 4 bases short and J 0 bases short, with 17 bases between. CDR3 length: 16 residues. CDR3 protein: CASSAQGRGFSYEQYF. CDR3 bases: TGTGCCAGCAGCGCCCAAGGGCGGGGATTCTCCTACGAGCAGTACTTC.

This sequence joins TRBV29-1 and TRBJ1-1; possible D gene TRBD1, 5 bases. This CDR3 contains 14 residues. Germline V gives CDR1 SQVTM, CDR2 ANQGSEA. Trimming cost V 5 bases and J 4 bases, with 17 bases left between them. CDR3 sequence: CSVPPRGSGTEAFF. CDR3 in DNA: TGCAGCGTTCCCCCCCGGGGGTCGGGCACTGAAGCTTTCTTT.

The chain is built from TRBV5-4 and TRBJ1-2, with D perhaps TRBD1 (6 bases). This CDR3 is 13 amino acids long. Between the trimmed V and J ends, which lost 4 bases and 4 bases, there was a span of 11 bases. Looked up from germline, CDR1 is SGHNT and CDR2 is YYREEE (reference sequence). For the CDR3, the DNA is TGTGCCAGCAGCGTCGGACAGCTCTATGGCTACACCTTC. It codes for CASSVGQLYGYTF.

The chain links TRBV5-1 to TRBJ2-2; D is ambiguous. CDR3 size: 15 residues. The germline CDR1 and CDR2 sequences are SGHRS and YFSETQ. Deletions cut 3 bases from V and 1 base from J, with 10 bases between. CDR3 in DNA: TGCGCCAGCAGCTCTGGGCTAATGAACACCGGGGAGCTGTTTTTT. Its translation is CASSSGLMNTGELFF.

This rearrangement joins TRBV6-6 to TRBJ1-5; 7 nucleotides line up with TRBD1. This CDR3 contains 14 residues. Germline V lookup: CDR1 MNHNY, CDR2 SVGAGI (reference sequence). V shed 6 bases, J shed 0 bases, and the junction held 2 bases outside the gene matches. The CDR3 spells CASSDRVSNQPQHF. The CDR3 DNA reads as TGTGCCAGCAGCGACAGGGTTAGCAATCAGCCCCAGCATTTT.

The chain has TRBV29-1 and TRBJ2-1; D perhaps matches TRBD2 (6 bases). The CDR3 runs 14 residues. Trimming stripped 5 bases from V and 4 bases from J, with 15 bases between. CDR1 SQVTM and CDR2 ANQGSEA come from the germline V gene. The CDR3 here is CSVLGLDLYNEQFF. For the CDR3, the DNA is TGCAGCGTTTTGGGACTGGACCTTTACAATGAGCAGTTCTTC.

This chain uses TRBV5-1 with TRBJ2-5; 10 nucleotides agree with TRBD2. The V and J ends lost 4 bases and 5 bases, in that order; junction bases with no gene match: 11. Germline V CDR1 and CDR2: SGHRS, YFSETQ. There are 16 residues in the CDR3. The CDR3 coding sequence is TGCGCCAGCAGCCCTGGGGCTAGCGGGAGATTGGAGACCCAGTACTTC. This gives the protein CASSPGASGRLETQYF.

The chain couples TRBV7-9 to TRBJ2-2; maybe TRBD2 (6 bases). Germline V gene data show CDR1 as SEHNR and CDR2 as FQNEAQ (reference sequence). V gave up 10 bases and J gave up 1 base, with 13 bases separating them. The CDR3 is 14 amino acids. DNA of the CDR3: TGTGCCACCTCGTGGGGGGTGAACACCGGGGAGCTGTTTTTT. Its protein product is CATSWGVNTGELFF.

The chain is built from TRBV18 and TRBJ2-5; D gene unclear. Germline CDR1 reads KGHSH; CDR2 reads LQKENI. The CDR3 is 13 residues long. V was shortened by 3 bases and J by 2 bases, with 7 bases between the two germline ends. For the CDR3, the DNA is TGTGCCAGCTCACCTAATTTTCAAGAGACCCAGTACTTC. It encodes CASSPNFQETQYF.

J is TRBJ2-1 and V is TRBV27, with 8 bases identical to TRBD1. Trimming at V came to 3 bases and at J to 5 bases, leaving 6 bases not matched to a gene. The CDR3 runs 15 residues. Germline lookup yields CDR1 MNHEY and CDR2 SMNVEV (reference sequence). The CDR3 spells CASSFFGQGDNEQFF. In DNA, the CDR3 is TGTGCCAGCAGTTTTTTTGGACAGGGTGACAATGAGCAGTTCTTC.

The rearrangement links TRBV15 to TRBJ1-2, with 10 bases identical to TRBD1. Looked up from germline, CDR1 is LNHNV and CDR2 is YYDKDF (reference sequence). V dropped 3 bases and J dropped 8; count of bases not matched to a gene: 12. The CDR3 has 16 amino acids. Written as DNA, the CDR3 is TGTGCCACCAGCAGCGGGACAGCCAGGGACAGGGGAGGCTACACCTTC. Amino acids: CATSSGTARDRGGYTF.

Comments on this clone: Other DNA sequences in the same sample also yield this CDR3. V is TRBV30 and J is TRBJ1-5; 8 positions agree with TRBD1. Germline CDR1 is GTSNPN and CDR2 is SVGIG (reference sequence). This CDR3 is built from 14 residues. The J segment lost 4 bases and the V segment lost 1 base, leaving 3 bases of the junction unmatched. In DNA, the CDR3 is TGTGCCTGGAGTGGGCAGGGGGCGAATCAGCCCCAGCATTTT. Encoded protein: CAWSGQGANQPQHF.

V usage is TRBV6-6 and J usage is TRBJ2-7; a weak D match, TRBD2 (6 bases). Germline V gives CDR1 MNHNY, CDR2 SVGAGI (reference sequence). The CDR3 totals 13 residues. V lost 6 bases and J lost 2, with 11 bases in between. The CDR3 reads CASSRGAPYEQYF. The DNA of the CDR3 is TGTGCCAGCAGCCGCGGGGCACCCTACGAGCAGTACTTC.

The chain is built from TRBV5-4 and TRBJ2-1; 7 bases match TRBD2. V gave up 4 bases and J gave up 1 base; unmatched junction bases: 5. CDR1 and CDR2 from the germline V gene are SGHNT and YYREEE (reference sequence). The CDR3 is 15 amino acids. CDR3 protein: CASSKPGLSYNEQFF. The DNA for the CDR3 is TGTGCCAGCAGCAAACCGGGACTATCCTACAATGAGCAGTTCTTC.

CDR3 region: CASSPAGTGNPDGYTF. The DNA of the CDR3 is TGTGCCAGTAGTCCCGCCGGGACAGGGAACCCCGATGGCTACACCTTC. The chain joins TRBV19 to TRBJ1-2; 9 nucleotides match TRBD1. Per the germline V gene, CDR1 is LNHDA and CDR2 is SQIVND (reference sequence). V trimming: 5 bases; J trimming: 6 bases; junction bases outside the gene matches: 13. CDR3 length: 16 residues.

The chain couples TRBV5-1 to TRBJ2-2; tentatively, D is TRBD2 (6 bases). CDR1 and CDR2 from the germline V gene are SGHRS and YFSETQ. The length of the CDR3 is 17 residues. Trimming took 2 bases from V and 1 from J, leaving 15 bases between them. The CDR3 DNA reads TGCGCCAGCAGCTTCGGGACTCCTGCGAAGAACACCGGGGAGCTGTTTTTT. Translated, it gives CASSFGTPAKNTGELFF.

CDR3 DNA sequence: TGTGCCAGCAGTTTAGGGCGGGGGGCCGGTTTTGAGCAGTTCTTC. Protein product: CASSLGRGAGFEQFF. The chain combines TRBV6-5 with TRBJ2-1; 8 bases fit TRBD2. Germline V lookup: CDR1 MNHEY, CDR2 SVGAGI. The V gene end was trimmed by 4 bases and the J gene end by 9 bases; junction bases not matched to a gene: 11. The CDR3 covers 15 residues.

CDR3 protein: CASSPRGVGDNEQFF. The CDR3 nucleotides are TGTGCCAGCAGCCCCCGGGGGGTAGGCGACAATGAGCAGTTCTTC. This rearrangement joins TRBV28 to TRBJ2-1, with 7 nucleotides matching TRBD2. J was trimmed by 5 bases and V by 6 bases; bases with no gene match: 10. The CDR3 is 15 residues long. CDR1 and CDR2 from the germline V gene are MDHEN and SYDVKM.

Worth noting for this clone: Compared with germline, one end of the junction differs, possibly owing to a read error. The rearrangement uses TRBV4-1 and TRBJ2-1; D might be TRBD1 (6 bases). This CDR3 is 13 amino acids long. Germline V CDR1 and CDR2: MGHRA, YSYEKL. DNA of the CDR3: TGCGCCAGCAGCCAAGAATTATTGTCAGGGGCAATCTTC. Protein sequence: CASSQELLSGAIF.

The CDR3 here is CASSTRESLGTEAFF. The CDR3 coding sequence is TGTGCCAGCAGTACCCGGGAATCACTGGGGACTGAAGCTTTCTTT. The V and J genes are TRBV6-5 and TRBJ1-1, with no clear D. V lost 5 bases and J 5 bases, leaving 18 bases between the germline ends. The length of the CDR3 is 15 residues. Germline V gene sequence: CDR1 MNHEY, CDR2 SVGAGI.

The chain uses TRBV6-5 and TRBJ2-3; a possible D gene is TRBD1 (5 bases). The germline gives CDR1 MNHEY, CDR2 SVGAGI. V was shortened by 2 bases and J by 9 bases, with 18 bases between the two germline ends. The CDR3 runs to 15 residues. The CDR3 DNA reads as TGTGCCAGCAGTTACGTCGGATCGACAACAGGAACGCAGTATTTT. Amino acid sequence: CASSYVGSTTGTQYF.

V and J are TRBV7-2 and TRBJ2-2, with D possibly matching TRBD2 (6 bases). In germline, CDR1 is SGHTA, CDR2 FQGNSA. Trimming left V 0 bases short and J 1 base short, with 12 bases between. The CDR3 is 17 residues long. DNA for the CDR3: TGTGCCAGCAGCTTAGCCAATCTAGCGCGGAACACCGGGGAGCTGTTTTTT. Encoded protein: CASSLANLARNTGELFF. The whole variable domain, remainder taken from reference TRBV7-2 and TRBJ2-2, is GAGVSQSPSNKVTEKGKDVELRCDPISGHTALYWYRQSLGQGLEFLIYFQGNSAPDKSGLPSDRFSAERTGGSVSTLTIQRTQQEDSAVYLCASSLANLARNTGELFFGEGSRLTVL.